This TCR beta chain was captured in a study of human T cells and chemical hapten exposure. Time point described: pre-sensitization, week 0. Treatment given: therapeutic diphenylcyclopropenone sensitization with weekly scalp DPC. The germline gives CDR1 KGHSH, CDR2 LQKENI. Trimming removed 1 base from V and 5 bases from J, with 6 bases in between. The CDR3 consists of 12 residues. TCRdb reanalysed the RACE reads using MiXCR and keeps one entry per CDR3 protein. The sample lists about 120,000 distinct CDR3 sequences, roughly 13% occurring once. The gene calls are TRBV18 and TRBJ2-7; D call uncertain. Sequenced material: whole blood, taken in connection with sensitization to the hapten diphenylcyclopropenone (DPC). The clonotype originates from a woman aged 18-35 years with alopecia areata. Some clones in this sample may be carry-over from other donors' samples. The chain's CDR3 is CASSPLEDEQYF. CDR3 nucleotide sequence: TGTGCCAGCTCACCACTCGAGGACGAGCAGTACTTC.